This TCR beta chain came from a study of OX40 agonist ivuxolimab in advanced cancers. The data were produced by immunoSEQ multiplex PCR, yet TCRdb's version contains in-frame clones alone and is incomplete. This table holds about 70,000 clones, 86% found once. This clone showed up just once. The TCR was taken from an adult with an advanced solid tumor such as melanoma, head and neck, liver or kidney cancer. The starting material was CD4+ or CD8+ T cells sorted from blood, obtained in a trial of the OX40 agonist ivuxolimab.

CDR3 region: CASSLLGEAGQPQHF. CDR3 coding DNA: TGTGCCAGCAGTTTATTGGGGGAGGCGGGTCAGCCCCAGCATTTT. The chain uses TRBV28 and TRBJ1-5; TRBD1 is a possible D gene (5 bases). From germline, CDR1 is MDHEN and CDR2 SYDVKM. The CDR3 is 15 residues long. The ends were cut back, 1 base at V and 6 bases at J, with 13 bases in the middle.